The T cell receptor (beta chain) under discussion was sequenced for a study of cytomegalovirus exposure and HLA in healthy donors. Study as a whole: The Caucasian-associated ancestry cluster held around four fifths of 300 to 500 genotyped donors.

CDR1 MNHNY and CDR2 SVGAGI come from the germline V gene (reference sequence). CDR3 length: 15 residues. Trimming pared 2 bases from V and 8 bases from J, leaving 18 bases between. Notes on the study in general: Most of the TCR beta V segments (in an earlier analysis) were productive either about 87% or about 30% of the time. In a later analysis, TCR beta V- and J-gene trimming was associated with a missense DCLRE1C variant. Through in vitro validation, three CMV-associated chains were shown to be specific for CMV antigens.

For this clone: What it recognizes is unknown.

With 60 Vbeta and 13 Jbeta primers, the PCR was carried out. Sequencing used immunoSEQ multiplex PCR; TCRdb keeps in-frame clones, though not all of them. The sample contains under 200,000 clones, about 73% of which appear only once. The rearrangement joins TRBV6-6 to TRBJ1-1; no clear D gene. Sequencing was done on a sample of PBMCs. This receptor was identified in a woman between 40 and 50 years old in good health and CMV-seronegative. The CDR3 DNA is TGTGCCAGCAGTTACGGAAGGAGCGCGTACTCAGAAGCTTTCTTT. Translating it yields CASSYGRSAYSEAFF.